The text below deals with one T cell receptor (beta chain). What it binds is unknown. This CDR3 has 14 amino acids. Looked up from germline, CDR1 is MGHRA and CDR2 is YSYEKL. Skipping T cell sorting, the study isolated total RNA directly from whole blood. TCRdb re-called the 5' RACE reads; one entry per CDR3 protein, DNA not given. In all, the sample yields 440,000 or so distinct CDR3 sequences. This entry comes from a study of monozygotic twins with inflammatory bowel disease. Study-wide findings and caveats: IBD patients shared fewer clonotypes with other individuals than healthy twins, especially patients with disease activity signs. Support for any single strong IBD-associated signal or clonotype was not found. Healthy co-twins showed greater TCRbeta diversity (inverse Simpson) than IBD patients.

The chain recombines TRBV4-1 with TRBJ1-1. This sequence originates from a human donor with ulcerative colitis or Crohn's disease, or a healthy co-twin of an affected twin (not recorded which). Material: blood. This chain's CDR3 is CASSQEDRNTEAFF.